These 30 T cell receptor beta chains originate from one sample sequenced in a study of cytomegalovirus exposure and HLA in healthy donors. Assay: immunoSEQ multiplex PCR; the TCRdb copy retains only in-frame clones and omits some. The sample has roughly 130,000 clones; about 83% are singletons. The sample taken for sequencing was PBMCs. These receptors were collected from a woman in her 30s in good health and CMV-seronegative.

In its sample, this clone was seen once. The V call is TRBV5-6, the J call TRBJ2-5; 9 positions match TRBD2. Trimming took 5 bases from V and 4 from J; bases not matched to a gene: 6. The CDR3 loop spans 14 amino acids. Germline V gene data show CDR1 as SGHDT and CDR2 as YYEEEE. The CDR3 loop is CASSNPAGGETQYF. In DNA form, the CDR3 reads TGTGCCAGCAGTAACCCAGCGGGGGGAGAGACCCAGTACTTC.

CDR3 DNA: TGTGCCAGCAGCGGATCCCAACGACAGGGGGCTTCTTTAAATGAGCAGTTCTTC. Residues: CASSGSQRQGASLNEQFF. The chain recombines TRBV9 with TRBJ2-1; 10 bases align to TRBD1. The V gene's germline CDR1 is SGDLS and CDR2 YYNGEE. Losses at the gene ends were 3 bases for V and 7 bases for J; bases not matched to a gene: 16. CDR3 length equals 18 residues.

The chain uses TRBV27 and TRBJ1-5; 7 bases match TRBD1. This CDR3 region has 14 residues. Germline CDR1 and CDR2: MNHEY and SMNVEV (reference sequence). Losses at the gene ends were 5 bases for V and 1 base for J; bases not matched to a gene: 2. Here the CDR3 DNA reads TGTGCCAGCAGTACAGGGGTCAGCAATCAGCCCCAGCATTTT. Its protein product is CASSTGVSNQPQHF.

The rearrangement joins TRBV5-1 to TRBJ2-1; 10 positions match TRBD2. V lost 3 bases to trimming and J lost 5 bases; unmatched junction nucleotides: 5. This CDR3 has 15 amino acids. Germline V gene data show CDR1 as SGHRS and CDR2 as YFSETQ. The CDR3: CASSSLAGADNEQFF. For the CDR3, the DNA is TGCGCCAGCAGCTCCCTAGCGGGGGCCGACAATGAGCAGTTCTTC.

V usage is TRBV5-1 and J usage is TRBJ1-4, with a weak D call TRBD1 (6 bases). Trimming took 4 bases from V and 0 from J, leaving 16 bases between them. CDR1 is SGHRS, CDR2 YFSETQ, per germline. The CDR3 has 17 amino acids. DNA for the CDR3: TGCGCCAGCAGCCCAGACCAGACAGGATCAACTAATGAAAAACTGTTTTTT. Translation gives CASSPDQTGSTNEKLFF.

This chain joins TRBV19 and TRBJ2-7, with 8 bases identical to TRBD2. The CDR3 is 16 amino acids. Trimming cost V 6 bases and J 0 bases; bases outside gene matches: 10. Germline V lookup: CDR1 LNHDA, CDR2 SQIVND (reference sequence). CDR3 residues: CASSPRAGGHSYEQYF. The CDR3 DNA follows: TGTGCCAGTAGCCCCCGTGCGGGGGGCCACTCCTACGAGCAGTACTTC.

The chain links TRBV7-8 to TRBJ1-3; D may be TRBD1 (6 bases). Trimming took 3 bases from V and 9 from J, leaving 9 bases between them. The length of the CDR3 is 12 residues. Germline V gives CDR1 SGHVS, CDR2 FQNEAQ. The CDR3 coding sequence is TGTGCCAGCAGCTTCTTGGACAGCACCATATATTTT. Translation: CASSFLDSTIYF.

The J gene is TRBJ2-7, the V gene TRBV2; TRBD2 matches 7 bases. The V and J ends lost 5 bases and 1 base, in that order; junction bases with no gene match: 8. Germline assignment: CDR1 SNHLY and CDR2 FYNNEI. The CDR3 totals 15 residues. CDR3 region: CASSLGGGDSYEQYF. For the CDR3, the DNA is TGTGCCAGCAGTCTAGGCGGGGGAGATTCCTACGAGCAGTACTTC.

This chain connects TRBV7-8 to TRBJ1-5, with D tentatively TRBD1 (5 bases). Trimming shortened V by 0 bases and J by 1 base, and 7 bases separated the two germline ends. This CDR3 has 15 residues. CDR1 is SGHVS, CDR2 FQNEAQ, per germline. The CDR3 protein is CASSLAGASNQPQHF. CDR3 bases: TGTGCCAGCAGCTTAGCAGGGGCAAGCAATCAGCCCCAGCATTTT.

The chain employs TRBV6-6 and TRBJ1-2; TRBD1 might be the D (5 bases). Germline V lookup: CDR1 MNHNY, CDR2 SVGAGI (reference sequence). The V end was cut by 2 bases, the J end by 8 bases, with 15 bases between. CDR3 length: 14 amino acids. The CDR3 region has the DNA TGTGCCAGCAGTTACAATGTAGGGGATGAAGGCTACACCTTC. It is translated as CASSYNVGDEGYTF.

The gene calls are TRBV5-5 and TRBJ2-2, with a weak D call TRBD1 (6 bases). Germline V CDR1 and CDR2: SGHKS, YYEKEE (reference sequence). V lost 1 base and J 1 base, leaving 11 bases between the germline ends. The CDR3 length is 16 residues. This CDR3 is CASSLSFRGNTGELFF. Here the CDR3 DNA reads TGTGCCAGCAGCTTGTCCTTCAGGGGGAACACCGGGGAGCTGTTTTTT.

This chain uses TRBV5-4 with TRBJ1-5, with D uncertain. The length of the CDR3 is 13 residues. CDR1 is SGHNT, CDR2 YYREEE, per germline (reference sequence). Trimming left V 5 bases short and J 6 bases short, with 12 bases between. CDR3 DNA sequence: TGTGCCAGCAGTGAATCCAGAACTCAGCCCCAGCATTTT. This encodes CASSESRTQPQHF. The full variable domain, with the rest looked up from reference TRBV5-4 and TRBJ1-5, is ETGVTQSPTHLIKTRGQQVTLRCSSQSGHNTVSWYQQALGQGPQFIFQYYREEENGRGNFPPRFSGLQFPNYSSELNVNALELDDSALYLCASSESRTQPQHFGDGTRLSIL.

This chain links TRBV4-1 with TRBJ2-7; D possibly corresponds to TRBD2 (7 bases). The V and J ends lost 3 bases and 4 bases respectively, with 22 bases between them. The CDR3 length is 17 residues. CDR1 and CDR2 (germline): MGHRA, YSYEKL. The DNA for the CDR3 is TGCGCCAGCAGCCAGCCTAAAAGGGGGAGGGAAAAGTACGAGCAGTACTTC. Its protein is CASSQPKRGREKYEQYF.

This clone has only one observation. The gene calls are TRBV5-1 and TRBJ1-2; 7 bases align to TRBD1. Germline V CDR1 and CDR2: SGHRS, YFSETQ. V dropped 0 bases and J dropped 12; count of bases not matched to a gene: 8. The CDR3 loop spans 13 amino acids. CDR3 residues: CASSLGQGVIDTF. As DNA, the CDR3 is TGCGCCAGCAGCTTGGGCCAGGGGGTGATCGACACCTTC.

As regards this clone: Other DNA sequences from this sample encode an identical CDR3 as well. The rearrangement joins TRBV7-2 to TRBJ1-5; TRBD1 is a possible D gene (5 bases). V was pared by 1 base and J by 6 bases, with 10 bases between. CDR3 length: 14 amino acids. Germline V gene lookup returns CDR1 SGHTA and CDR2 FQGNSA. The CDR3 DNA reads TGTGCCAGCAGCTTAGGGGGCGTTGGTCAGCCCCAGCATTTT. Translating gives CASSLGGVGQPQHF. The full variable domain, in which reference TRBV7-2 and TRBJ1-5 provide the parts outside the CDR3, is GAGVSQSPSNKVTEKGKDVELRCDPISGHTALYWYRQSLGQGLEFLIYFQGNSAPDKSGLPSDRFSAERTGGSVSTLTIQRTQQEDSAVYLCASSLGGVGQPQHFGDGTRLSIL.

This chain links TRBV5-8 with TRBJ1-1, with 10 bases fitting TRBD1. CDR3 length equals 14 residues. The junction had 8 bases not matched to a gene; V was cut back by 4 bases and J by 8 bases. From germline, CDR1 is SGHTS and CDR2 YDEGEE. The CDR3 spells CASSTGTGVLEAFF. The DNA for the CDR3 is TGTGCCAGCAGCACCGGGACAGGGGTTTTAGAAGCTTTCTTT.

This clone has more than one count but fewer than ten. This chain joins TRBV28 and TRBJ2-3, with TRBD2 matching 7 bases. The CDR3 consists of 18 residues. Germline trimming cut 1 base from V and 0 bases from J; bases unmatched to any gene: 10. Germline CDR1 reads MDHEN; CDR2 reads SYDVKM. Written as DNA, the CDR3 is TGTGCCAGCAGTTTATCGGGGGGTTTGGGGTCTAGCACAGATACGCAGTATTTT. Amino acids: CASSLSGGLGSSTDTQYF.

This sequence joins TRBV28 and TRBJ2-7; the D gene is possibly TRBD2 (5 bases). The CDR3 covers 14 residues. Trimming took 3 bases from V and 0 from J, leaving 9 bases between them. The germline V gene encodes CDR1 MDHEN and CDR2 SYDVKM. This CDR3 reads CASSFRGNSYEQYF. The CDR3 DNA follows: TGTGCCAGCAGTTTTCGGGGAAACTCCTACGAGCAGTACTTC.

The chain joins TRBV19 to TRBJ1-2; D call uncertain. Germline lookup yields CDR1 LNHDA and CDR2 SQIVND (reference sequence). CDR3 length: 17 amino acids. With 3 bases removed from V and 3 bases from J, the gap between germline ends came to 20 bases. This CDR3 is CASSIYGGLESYYGYTF. The CDR3 bases are TGTGCCAGTAGTATCTACGGAGGGCTGGAGTCTTACTATGGCTACACCTTC.

The rearrangement joins TRBV14 to TRBJ2-2, with a possible D match to TRBD2 (7 bases). Germline loops: CDR1 SGHDN, CDR2 FVKESK. This CDR3 region has 15 residues. V lost 4 bases and J lost 7, with 16 bases in between. The CDR3 loop reads CASSRRGAHGGELFF. Written as DNA, the CDR3 is TGTGCCAGCAGCCGTCGGGGGGCCCACGGCGGGGAGCTGTTTTTT.

The chain is built from TRBV27 and TRBJ1-1; TRBD1 agrees at 7 bases. The CDR3 covers 14 residues. V was clipped by 2 bases and J by 4 bases; unmatched bases: 4. The germline V gene has CDR1 MNHEY and CDR2 SMNVEV (reference sequence). CDR3 nucleotide sequence: TGTGCCAGCAGTTTAAAGGGGGCAGGCACTGAAGCTTTCTTT. It translates to CASSLKGAGTEAFF.

This chain uses TRBV5-5 with TRBJ2-1; 15 nucleotides line up with TRBD2. The V segment lost 3 bases and the J segment 7 bases; nucleotides outside the gene matches: 5. The CDR3 runs 16 residues. Looked up from germline, CDR1 is SGHKS and CDR2 is YYEKEE (reference sequence). CDR3 in amino acids: CASSSGLAGGRNEQFF. Here the CDR3 DNA reads TGTGCCAGCAGCTCTGGACTAGCGGGGGGGCGGAATGAGCAGTTCTTC.

The chain employs TRBV10-3 and TRBJ2-7, with D perhaps matching TRBD1 (5 bases). With 2 bases removed from V and 0 bases from J, the gap between germline ends came to 14 bases. This CDR3 is 16 amino acids long. Germline loops: CDR1 ENHRY, CDR2 SYGVKD. The CDR3 loop reads CAISEQDRRTSYEQYF. The DNA for the CDR3 is TGTGCCATCAGTGAGCAAGACAGACGAACCTCCTACGAGCAGTACTTC.

This clone came up once. The rearrangement uses TRBV2 and TRBJ2-5; D is possibly TRBD2 (6 bases). The V end lost 6 bases, the J end lost 5 bases, and 10 bases lay between the germline ends. The CDR3 has 12 amino acids. CDR1 is SNHLY, CDR2 FYNNEI, per germline. The chain's CDR3 is CASSAGWETQYF. The CDR3 nucleotides read TGTGCCAGCAGCGCGGGGTGGGAGACCCAGTACTTC. The full variable domain, completed using reference TRBV2 and TRBJ2-5, is EPEVTQTPSHQVTQMGQEVILRCVPISNHLYFYWYRQILGQKVEFLVSFYNNEISEKSEIFDDQFSVERPDGSNFTLKIRSTKLEDSAMYFCASSAGWETQYFGPGTRLLVL.

This chain joins TRBV11-2 and TRBJ2-7; TRBD1 agrees at 7 bases. CDR1 and CDR2 from the germline V gene are SGHAT and FQNNGV. Losses at the gene ends were 4 bases for V and 2 bases for J; bases not matched to a gene: 11. The CDR3 spans 16 residues. CDR3 bases: TGTGCCAGCAGCTCAATTCACCGGGACAGCACCTACGAGCAGTACTTC. Translation gives CASSSIHRDSTYEQYF. Full variable domain (missing parts from reference TRBV11-2 and TRBJ2-7): EAGVAQSPRYKIIEKRQSVAFWCNPISGHATLYWYQQILGQGPKLLIQFQNNGVVDDSQLPKDRFSAERLKGVDSTLKIQPAKLEDSAVYLCASSSIHRDSTYEQYFGPGTRLTVT.

This chain links TRBV19 with TRBJ1-1; 7 bases map to TRBD1. The CDR3 consists of 16 residues. Germline CDR1 and CDR2: LNHDA and SQIVND (reference sequence). With 1 base clipped from V and 5 bases from J, the junction kept 10 bases outside the gene matches. In nucleotides, the CDR3 is TGTGCCAGTAGTATAGGGCCACAGGGGCGTGAGACTGAAGCTTTCTTT. Translating it yields CASSIGPQGRETEAFF.

Note on this clone: The same CDR3 can be traced to other DNA sequences in this sample. The chain joins TRBV19 to TRBJ1-1; D remains unclear. Trimming took off 1 base at V and 6 bases at J, with 9 bases between the two ends. This CDR3 has 13 residues. CDR1 LNHDA and CDR2 SQIVND come from the germline V gene (reference sequence). The CDR3 spells CASSIGLGAEAFF. CDR3 nucleotides: TGTGCCAGTAGTATAGGCCTAGGAGCTGAAGCTTTCTTT.

The chain employs TRBV21-1 and TRBJ2-1; the table gives TRBD1 as D, unverified against the DNA. TRBV21-1 is assigned pseudogene status. The CDR3 sequence is 16 residues long. The CDR3 loop is CASSTYPGQGYNEQFF. CDR3 DNA: TGTGCCAGCAGCACCTATCCGGGACAGGGGTACAATGAGCAGTTCTTC.

The chain couples TRBV5-8 to TRBJ2-3; D gene ambiguous. Germline V gene data show CDR1 as SGHTS and CDR2 as YDEGEE. The V end lost 2 bases, the J end lost 0 bases, and 19 bases lay between the germline ends. The CDR3 runs to 18 residues. CDR3 bases: TGTGCCAGCAGCTTAGCCCCGTCGCGCATTATTAGCACAGATACGCAGTATTTT. Translated, it gives CASSLAPSRIISTDTQYF.

The genes are TRBV28 and TRBJ1-1; D perhaps matches TRBD1 (5 bases). Germline assignment: CDR1 MDHEN and CDR2 SYDVKM. Between the trimmed V and J ends, which lost 6 bases and 0 bases, there was a span of 17 bases. The CDR3 contains 16 residues. The CDR3 here is CASRPLGRVMNTEAFF. Here the CDR3 DNA reads TGTGCCAGCAGACCCCTCGGCAGGGTGATGAACACTGAAGCTTTCTTT.